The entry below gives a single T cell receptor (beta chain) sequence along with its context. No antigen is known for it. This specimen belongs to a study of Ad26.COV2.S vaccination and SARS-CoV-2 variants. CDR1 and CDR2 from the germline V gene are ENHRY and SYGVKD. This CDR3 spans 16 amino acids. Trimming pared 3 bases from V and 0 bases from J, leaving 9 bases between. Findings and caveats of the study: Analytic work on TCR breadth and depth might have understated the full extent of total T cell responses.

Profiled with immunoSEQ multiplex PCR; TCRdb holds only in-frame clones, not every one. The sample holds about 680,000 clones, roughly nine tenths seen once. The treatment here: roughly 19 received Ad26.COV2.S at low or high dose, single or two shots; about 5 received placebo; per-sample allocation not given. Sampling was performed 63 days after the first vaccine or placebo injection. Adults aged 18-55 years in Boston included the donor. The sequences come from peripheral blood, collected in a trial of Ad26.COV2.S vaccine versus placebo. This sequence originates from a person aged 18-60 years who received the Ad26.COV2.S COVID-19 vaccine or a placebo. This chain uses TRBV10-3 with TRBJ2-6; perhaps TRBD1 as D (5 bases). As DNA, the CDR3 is TGTGCCATCAGTGACGACAGAAGCTCTGGGGCCAACGTCCTGACTTTC. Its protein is CAISDDRSSGANVLTF.